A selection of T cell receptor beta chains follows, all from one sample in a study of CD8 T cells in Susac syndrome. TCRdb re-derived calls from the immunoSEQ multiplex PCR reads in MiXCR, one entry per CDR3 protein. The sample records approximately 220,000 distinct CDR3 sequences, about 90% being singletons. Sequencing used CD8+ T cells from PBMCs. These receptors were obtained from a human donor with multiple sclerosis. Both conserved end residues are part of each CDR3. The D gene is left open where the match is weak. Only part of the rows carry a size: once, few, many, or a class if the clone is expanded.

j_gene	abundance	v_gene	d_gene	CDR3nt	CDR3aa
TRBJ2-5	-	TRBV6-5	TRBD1	TGTGCCAGCAGTTACTCCCAGGGGGCTGAGACCCAGTACTTC	CASSYSQGAETQYF
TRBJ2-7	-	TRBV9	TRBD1	TGTGCCAGCAGCGTAAGGGACAGTTCCTACGAGCAGTACTTC	CASSVRDSSYEQYF
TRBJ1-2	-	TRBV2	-	TGTGCCAGCCGAGGTCACAGTCTGGATGGCTACACCTTC	CASRGHSLDGYTF
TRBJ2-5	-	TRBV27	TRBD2	TGTGCCAGCAGTTTAGTCGCTAGCGGGGGATTTAAGGAGACCCAGTACTTC	CASSLVASGGFKETQYF
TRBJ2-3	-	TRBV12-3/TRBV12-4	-	TGTGCCAGCAGTCGACCAGGGAGCACAGATACGCAGTATTTT	CASSRPGSTDTQYF
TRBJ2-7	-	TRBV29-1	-	TGCAGCGTTGAAGGGGACTCCGCCTACGAGCAGTACTTC	CSVEGDSAYEQYF
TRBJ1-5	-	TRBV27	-	TGTGCCAGCAGTGCCCATGGAGGCAATCAGCCCCAGCATTTT	CASSAHGGNQPQHF
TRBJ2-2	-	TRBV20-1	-	TGCAGTGCCTACGACACCGGGGAGCTGTTTTTT	CSAYDTGELFF
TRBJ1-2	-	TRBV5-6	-	TGTGCCAGCAGCTTGGGCACCGGGGGGTATGGCTACACCTTC	CASSLGTGGYGYTF
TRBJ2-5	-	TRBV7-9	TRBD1	TGTGCCAGCAGCTTATTCGGGACAGGGGAAGAGACCCAGTACTTC	CASSLFGTGEETQYF
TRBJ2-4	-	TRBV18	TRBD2	TGTGCCAGCTCACCACGAACACGGGGGGAAGCCAAAAACATTCAGTACTTC	CASSPRTRGEAKNIQYF
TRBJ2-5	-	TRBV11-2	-	TGTGCCAGCAGCTGGGTGATTGGGACGGATCAAGAGACCCAGTACTTC	CASSWVIGTDQETQYF
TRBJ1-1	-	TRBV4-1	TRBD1	TGCGCCAGCAGCTCCGACAGGGGTTGGGAGAACACTGAAGCTTTCTTT	CASSSDRGWENTEAFF
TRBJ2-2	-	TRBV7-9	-	TGTGCCAGCAGCCATTTGGGCCCTCGCGCCGGGGAGCTGTTTTTT	CASSHLGPRAGELFF
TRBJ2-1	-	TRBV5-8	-	TGTGCCAGCACCTTGAGGGACAAGGCCTACAATGAGCAGTTCTTC	CASTLRDKAYNEQFF
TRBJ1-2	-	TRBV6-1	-	TGTGCCAGCAACGAGGAAGAGGGATATGGCTACACCTTC	CASNEEEGYGYTF
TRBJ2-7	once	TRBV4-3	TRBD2	TGCGCCAGCAGCCAAGATGCGGGAGGGCCCAGTTACGAGCAGTACTTC	CASSQDAGGPSYEQYF
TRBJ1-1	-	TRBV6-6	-	TGTGCCAGCAGTTACCTCGGGGGAGGCAACACTGAAGCTTTCTTT	CASSYLGGGNTEAFF
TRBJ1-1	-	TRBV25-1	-	TGTGCCAGCCTTGTGGGCACTGAAGCTTTCTTT	CASLVGTEAFF
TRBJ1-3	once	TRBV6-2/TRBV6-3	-	TGTGCCAGCAGTTACACCAGGAGTGGAAACACCATATATTTT	CASSYTRSGNTIYF
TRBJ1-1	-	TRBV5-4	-	TGTGCCAGCAGCTTGGGTCTCCCGAACACTGAAGCTTTCTTT	CASSLGLPNTEAFF
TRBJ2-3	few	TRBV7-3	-	TGTGCCAGCAGCTTTTCCGGGAGCACAGATACGCAGTATTTT	CASSFSGSTDTQYF
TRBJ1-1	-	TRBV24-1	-	TGTGCCACTTCAGTAGCTGGGGGCACTGAAGCTTTCTTT	CATSVAGGTEAFF
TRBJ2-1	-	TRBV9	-	TGTGCCAGCAGCGTAGGATATGATGAGCAGTTCTTC	CASSVGYDEQFF
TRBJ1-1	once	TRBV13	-	TGTGCCAGCAGCGTAGGGAGGGCGAACACTGAAGCTTTCTTT	CASSVGRANTEAFF
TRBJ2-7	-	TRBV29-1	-	TGCAGCGTGGAGACTACCTACGAGCAGTACTTC	CSVETTYEQYF
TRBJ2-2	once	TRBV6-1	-	TGTGCCAGCCCCGGGATCCGGGATGGCGGGGAGCTGTTTTTT	CASPGIRDGGELFF
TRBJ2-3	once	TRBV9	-	TGTGCCAGCAGCGGCTCGCCCCCAGATACGCAGTATTTT	CASSGSPPDTQYF
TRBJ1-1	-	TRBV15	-	TGTGCCACCAGCAGAGATCGGGGCAGGGAAGCTTTCTTT	CATSRDRGREAFF
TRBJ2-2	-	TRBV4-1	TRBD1	TGCGCCAGCAGCCAAGCTTGGACAGGGGCCGGGGAGCTGTTTTTT	CASSQAWTGAGELFF
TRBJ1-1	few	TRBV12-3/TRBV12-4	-	TGTGCCAGCAGTTTGAACAGGGACACTGAAGCTTTCTTT	CASSLNRDTEAFF
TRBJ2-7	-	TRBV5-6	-	TGTGCCAGCAGCTTGGGACTAGAGATGTACGAGCAGTACTTC	CASSLGLEMYEQYF
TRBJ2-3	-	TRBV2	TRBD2	TGTGCCAGCAGTGATATCTCACTCGCCCCCCCTACTAGCGGCCACACAGATACGCAGTATTTT	CASSDISLAPPTSGHTDTQYF
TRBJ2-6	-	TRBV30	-	TGTGCCTTTGAGGGGAGCTCTGGGGCCAACGTCCTGACTTTC	CAFEGSSGANVLTF
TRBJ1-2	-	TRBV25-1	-	TGTGCCAGCAGTGAATGGGACCAAGGGAAGAGGGGTTATGGCTACACCTTC	CASSEWDQGKRGYGYTF
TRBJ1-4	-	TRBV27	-	TGTGCCAGCAGTTTACACCCAAGTGGAGGGGGGGATTTGAATAATGAAAAACTGTTTTTT	CASSLHPSGGGDLNNEKLFF
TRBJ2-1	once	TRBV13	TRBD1	TGTGCCAGCAGCGGACCGGGACAGGGTATTAGTGAGCAGTTCTTC	CASSGPGQGISEQFF
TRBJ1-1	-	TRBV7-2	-	TGTGCCAGCAGCCACCCTTTATGGGGCACTAATTTCATGAACACTGAAGCTTTCTTT	CASSHPLWGTNFMNTEAFF
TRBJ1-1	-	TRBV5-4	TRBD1	TGTGCCAGCAGCTTTCCAGACAGGGGGAATGAAGCTTTCTTT	CASSFPDRGNEAFF
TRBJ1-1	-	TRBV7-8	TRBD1	TGTGCCAGCAGCAGGTTAAACAGGGGGAACACTGAAGCTTTCTTT	CASSRLNRGNTEAFF
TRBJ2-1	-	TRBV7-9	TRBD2	TGTGCCAGCAGCTCCCCGGGAGGCGGGTCCTACAATGAGCAGTTCTTC	CASSSPGGGSYNEQFF
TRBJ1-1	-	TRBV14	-	TGTGCCAGCAGCCAAGAGCACGGGTTTGAAGCTTTCTTT	CASSQEHGFEAFF
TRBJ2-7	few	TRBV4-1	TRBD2	TGCGCCAGCAGCCAAGGGGTAGCGGGGGGCTACGAGCAGTACTTC	CASSQGVAGGYEQYF
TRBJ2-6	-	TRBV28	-	TGTGCCAGCAGTGTCATAATTGTTCGGGACATGAGCTCTGGGGCCAACGTCCTGACTTTC	CASSVIIVRDMSSGANVLTF
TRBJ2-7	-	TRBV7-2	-	TGTGCCAGCAGCTTCCTACGTGACGAGCAGTACTTC	CASSFLRDEQYF
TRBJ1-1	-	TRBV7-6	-	TGTGCCAGCAGCTTAGCAAGGGGGAGTAATATGAACACTGAAGCTTTCTTT	CASSLARGSNMNTEAFF
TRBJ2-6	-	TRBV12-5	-	TGTGCTAGTTTCGCTACGGGGACCTCTGGGGCCAACGTCCTGACTTTC	CASFATGTSGANVLTF
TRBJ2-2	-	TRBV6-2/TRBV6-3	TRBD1	TGTGCCAGCAGTTACGGGCGGCAACAGGGGCCATTGAACACCGGGGAGCTGTTTTTT	CASSYGRQQGPLNTGELFF
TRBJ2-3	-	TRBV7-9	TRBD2	TGTGCCAGCAGCGCAGGACTAGCGGGAGACCCAGATACGCAGTATTTT	CASSAGLAGDPDTQYF
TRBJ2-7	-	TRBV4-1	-	TGCGCCAGCAGCCAAGTGAACTCCTACGAGCAGTACTTC	CASSQVNSYEQYF
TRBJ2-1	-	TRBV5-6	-	TGTGCCAGCAGCTTATTACCGCCCGTGGACAATGAGCAGTTCTTC	CASSLLPPVDNEQFF
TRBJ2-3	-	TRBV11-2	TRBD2	TGTGCCAGCAGCCCTTGGGGGCGGGAGGGCACAGATACGCAGTATTTT	CASSPWGREGTDTQYF
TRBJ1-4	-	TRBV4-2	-	TGTGCCAGCAGCCATATCAGGGCTTCTAATGAAAAACTGTTTTTT	CASSHIRASNEKLFF